This passage covers 18 T cell receptor beta chains from one sample sequenced in a study of blood T cells in healthy people across ages. Then a second PCR, running about 7 to 11 cycles, was carried out with a sample-barcoded 5' primer and a J-beta primer mix. TCRdb ran MiXCR on the 5' RACE reads and lists one entry per CDR3 protein. Counted here are 1.5 million to 2 million distinct CDR3 sequences, around half occurring once; the ten biggest clones make up around 2.1%. Sequences were obtained from blood. These receptors originate from a woman aged 35 to 49 in good health.

This clonotype has a handful of counts. The chain has TRBV29-1 and TRBJ2-1; 8 bases line up with TRBD2. Germline assignment: CDR1 SQVTM and CDR2 ANQGSEA. With 8 bases clipped from V and 2 bases from J, the junction kept 8 bases outside the gene matches. The CDR3 has 14 amino acids. The CDR3 DNA reads TGCAGCCATCCCGCGGGGGGCACCTACAATGAGCAGTTCTTC. Translating gives CSHPAGGTYNEQFF.

The chain links TRBV27 to TRBJ1-2; TRBD1 is a possible D gene (5 bases). V shed 7 bases and J shed 6 bases, with 15 bases lying between them. The CDR3 sequence is 13 residues long. Germline loops: CDR1 MNHEY, CDR2 SMNVEV (reference sequence). In DNA, the CDR3 is TGTGCCAGCACAGAGCAGGGTAGCGATGGCTACACCTTC. Its translation: CASTEQGSDGYTF.

This clonotype was seen repeatedly, ten times or more. The rearrangement joins TRBV29-1 to TRBJ2-5; D remains ambiguous. Germline CDR1 is SQVTM and CDR2 is ANQGSEA. Trimming took off 6 bases at V and 5 bases at J, with 16 bases between the two ends. The CDR3 extends over 13 amino acids. The CDR3 is CSVLAEIGETQYF. The CDR3 DNA reads TGCAGCGTCCTCGCCGAAATAGGCGAGACCCAGTACTTC.

In its sample, this clonotype was seen a few times. This chain links TRBV7-9 with TRBJ1-2, with 7 nucleotides matching TRBD1. Losses at the gene ends were 5 bases for V and 3 bases for J; bases not matched to a gene: 9. This CDR3 is built from 15 residues. Germline V gene data show CDR1 as SEHNR and CDR2 as FQNEAQ (reference sequence). Written as DNA, the CDR3 is TGTGCCAGCAGCGTCCTACAGGGGTCGGACTATGGCTACACCTTC. This codes for CASSVLQGSDYGYTF. The whole variable domain, remainder taken from reference TRBV7-9 and TRBJ1-2, is DTGVSQNPRHKITKRGQNVTFRCDPISEHNRLYWYRQTLGQGPEFLTYFQNEAQLEKSRLLSDRFSAERPKGSFSTLEIQRTEQGDSAMYLCASSVLQGSDYGYTFGSGTRLTVV.

This clonotype was recorded a few times. This CDR3 is CASSYKGAGETQYF. The CDR3 coding sequence is TGTGCCAGCAGTTATAAGGGGGCAGGGGAGACCCAGTACTTC. This chain uses TRBV27 with TRBJ2-5; 7 nucleotides agree with TRBD1. Germline trimming cut 4 bases from V and 5 bases from J; bases unmatched to any gene: 7. The CDR3 is made up of 14 amino acids. CDR1 is MNHEY, CDR2 SMNVEV, per germline (reference sequence).

The rearrangement links TRBV5-5 to TRBJ2-3; the D is unclear. CDR3 length: 15 amino acids. The ends were cut back, 4 bases at V and 0 bases at J, with 12 bases in the middle. The V gene's germline CDR1 is SGHKS and CDR2 YYEKEE (reference sequence). CDR3 nucleotides: TGTGCCAGCAGCATCCCGCGGTCTAGCACAGATACGCAGTATTTT. This encodes CASSIPRSSTDTQYF.

This clonotype was seen only a few times. The CDR3 spells CASRIAGGPSEQFF. CDR3 in DNA: TGTGCCAGCAGAATAGCGGGGGGGCCTAGTGAGCAGTTCTTC. V and J are TRBV7-2 and TRBJ2-1; 11 bases line up with TRBD2. J gave up 9 bases and V 6 bases, and 7 bases lay outside the gene matches. The CDR3 has 14 amino acids. Germline-derived CDR1 and CDR2 are SGHTA and FQGNSA.

The V gene is TRBV27, the J gene TRBJ2-3, with TRBD2 identical over 7 bases. V lost 4 bases to trimming and J lost 3 bases; unmatched junction nucleotides: 7. CDR1 and CDR2 (germline): MNHEY, SMNVEV (reference sequence). The CDR3 has 15 residues. The chain's CDR3 is CASSSLGEGTDTQYF. CDR3 DNA sequence: TGTGCCAGCAGTTCGCTAGGGGAGGGGACAGATACGCAGTATTTT.

J is TRBJ1-1 and V is TRBV2, with D perhaps matching TRBD1 (6 bases). The V end was cut by 7 bases, the J end by 7 bases, with 16 bases between. This CDR3 has 13 residues. Germline V lookup: CDR1 SNHLY, CDR2 FYNNEI. The CDR3 loop is CASTPGGGGEAFF. In nucleotides, the CDR3 is TGTGCCAGCACCCCGGGAGGGGGAGGTGAAGCTTTCTTT.

This chain uses TRBV5-1 with TRBJ1-6, with D tentatively TRBD1 (6 bases). This CDR3 is 14 amino acids long. Germline CDR1 and CDR2: SGHRS and YFSETQ. V was clipped by 3 bases and J by 15 bases, with 19 bases between them. The CDR3 sequence is CASSSAGGGSRLHF. Written as DNA, the CDR3 is TGCGCCAGCAGCTCTGCCGGAGGGGGAAGTCGCCTCCACTTT.

This clonotype was picked up a small number of times. The chain joins TRBV27 to TRBJ1-2, with TRBD1 as a possible D gene (5 bases). Germline V lookup: CDR1 MNHEY, CDR2 SMNVEV (reference sequence). V was clipped by 6 bases and J by 4 bases, with 15 bases between them. There are 14 residues in the CDR3. The CDR3 bases are TGTGCCAGCAGAAACGGCGAGGGGATCTATGGCTACACCTTC. Translating it yields CASRNGEGIYGYTF.

This chain links TRBV7-2 with TRBJ2-3, with TRBD1 matching 12 bases. Germline loops: CDR1 SGHTA, CDR2 FQGNSA. The V gene end was trimmed by 5 bases and the J gene end by 5 bases; junction bases not matched to a gene: 8. CDR3 length equals 16 residues. CDR3 residues: CASSPRGTGGGDTQYF. The CDR3 nucleotides are TGTGCCAGCAGCCCCCGTGGGACAGGGGGCGGAGATACGCAGTATTTT.

This clonotype was recorded only once. V usage is TRBV4-3 and J usage is TRBJ2-3; maybe TRBD2 (7 bases). Germline V gene sequence: CDR1 LGHNA, CDR2 YSLEER. Trimming shortened V by 0 bases and J by 1 base, and 14 bases separated the two germline ends. The CDR3 loop spans 17 amino acids. CDR3 residues: CASSQDLAGACTDTQYF. For the CDR3, the DNA is TGCGCCAGCAGCCAAGATCTGGCGGGGGCCTGCACAGATACGCAGTATTTT.

In its sample, this clonotype was seen a few times. The rearrangement links TRBV6-5 to TRBJ2-7, with 9 bases lining up with TRBD1. This CDR3 region has 13 residues. Germline CDR1 reads MNHEY; CDR2 reads SVGAGI. V lost 7 bases and J lost 5; bases outside the gene matches: 6. The CDR3 spells CASNPTGGHEQYF. The DNA for the CDR3 is TGTGCCAGCAACCCCACAGGGGGCCACGAGCAGTACTTC.

The chain links TRBV7-2 to TRBJ2-5; 9 bases are shared with TRBD1. This CDR3 contains 15 residues. CDR1 is SGHTA, CDR2 FQGNSA, per germline. With V trimmed by 0 bases and J by 11 bases, 10 bases remained unmatched. CDR3 in amino acids: CASSLAGQGMGEQYF. Here the CDR3 DNA reads TGTGCCAGCAGCTTAGCAGGACAGGGGATGGGTGAGCAGTACTTC.

To note about this clonotype: One end of the junction fails to match germline, which may point to a read error. The chain employs TRBV6-5 and TRBJ2-5, with TRBD2 identical over 10 bases. Germline V gives CDR1 MNHEY, CDR2 SVGAGI. The CDR3 extends over 15 amino acids. Written as DNA, the CDR3 is TGTGCCGGCAGTGGAGCGGGGGGGGTACAGGAGACCCAGTACTTC. Protein product: CAGSGAGGVQETQYF.

This clonotype was observed a few times. The chain recombines TRBV27 with TRBJ2-1; tentatively, D is TRBD1 (5 bases). The V end was cut by 2 bases, the J end by 5 bases, with 7 bases between. There are 13 residues in the CDR3. Germline CDR1 MNHEY, CDR2 SMNVEV (reference sequence). CDR3 region: CASSLTTDNEQFF. In DNA, the CDR3 is TGTGCCAGCAGTTTAACGACAGACAATGAGCAGTTCTTC.

This clonotype was detected many times. V gene TRBV5-5 combines with J gene TRBJ2-1; 9 nucleotides align to TRBD2. In germline, CDR1 is SGHKS, CDR2 YYEKEE (reference sequence). V shed 3 bases and J 2 bases; nucleotides not matched to a gene: 9. The CDR3 covers 17 residues. The CDR3 region is CASSSRSSGGPYNEQFF. The CDR3 DNA sequence: TGTGCCAGCAGCTCTCGTAGTAGCGGGGGTCCCTACAATGAGCAGTTCTTC.